The clone carrying this T cell receptor beta chain has just one count. These data come from a study of blood T cell repertoires in COVID-19. About the research overall: Whether acute or convalescent, the COVID-19 samples came from the United States, Italy and Spain. Nucleic acid was either cDNA or gDNA, and it came from T cells, B-cell-depleted T cells, or PBMCs.

Original handling: How many nucleated cells were present was estimated from reference gene primer amplification. This table comes from immunoSEQ multiplex PCR, and its TCRdb copy is limited to in-frame clones, with some not included. That table is the source of V, J and clone size, and D and trimming were worked out from the DNA. The table has 210,000 or so clones, around four fifths seen once; the top ten hold roughly 2.9%. Per the germline V gene, CDR1 is GTSNPN and CDR2 is SVGIG (reference sequence). Trimming took off 0 bases at V and 7 bases at J, with 24 bases between the two ends. The CDR3 runs 17 residues.

Sequenced material: peripheral blood. The chain has TRBV30 and TRBJ1-2; D is perhaps TRBD1 (6 bases). This sequence originates from a man aged 50-59 years with active or convalescent COVID-19. The CDR3 nucleotides are TGTGCCTGGAGTGTACGAGCGTCGGGGGGCGCAATAGGTGGCTACACCTTC. This gives the protein CAWSVRASGGAIGGYTF.